This T cell receptor (beta chain) was observed in a study of blood T cell repertoires in COVID-19. The assay was immunoSEQ multiplex PCR, and TCRdb's table has in-frame clones only and misses some. In the table there are roughly 300,000 clones, about 90% of which are singletons. The CDR3 runs to 19 residues. Germline CDR1 and CDR2: SGHKS and YYEKEE (reference sequence). Trimming left V 5 bases short and J 4 bases short, with 28 bases between. The TCR was taken from a man between 18 and 35 years old who had recovered from COVID-19. The sequenced sample was peripheral blood. The gene calls are TRBV5-5 and TRBJ2-1; D unclear. CDR3 region: CASSHYRVRSSADYNEQFF. The CDR3 DNA follows: TGTGCCAGCAGTCATTATCGGGTCCGATCCTCAGCCGATTACAATGAGCAGTTCTTC.